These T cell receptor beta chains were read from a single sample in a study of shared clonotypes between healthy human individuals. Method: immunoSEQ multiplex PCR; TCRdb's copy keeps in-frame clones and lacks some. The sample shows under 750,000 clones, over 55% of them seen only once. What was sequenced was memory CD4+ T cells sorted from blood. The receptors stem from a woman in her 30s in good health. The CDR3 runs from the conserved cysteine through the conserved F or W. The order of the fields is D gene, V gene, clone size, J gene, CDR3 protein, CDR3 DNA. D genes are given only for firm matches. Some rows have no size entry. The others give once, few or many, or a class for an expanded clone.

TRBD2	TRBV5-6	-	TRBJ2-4	CASSFGTSGIIQYF	TGTGCCAGCAGCTTCGGGACTAGCGGGATAATTCAGTACTTC
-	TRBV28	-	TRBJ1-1	CASNDRPEGAFF	TGTGCCAGCAATGACAGGCCCGAGGGAGCTTTCTTT
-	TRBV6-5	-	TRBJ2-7	CASRTASAPYEQYF	TGTGCCAGCAGGACAGCTAGCGCGCCCTACGAGCAGTACTTC
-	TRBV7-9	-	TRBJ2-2	CASSLMGDTGELFF	TGTGCCAGCAGCTTAATGGGAGACACCGGGGAGCTGTTTTTT
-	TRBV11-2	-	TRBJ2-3	CASSLWGPDTQYF	TGTGCCAGCAGCTTATGGGGGCCAGATACGCAGTATTTT
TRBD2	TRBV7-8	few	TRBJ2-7	CASCFTPSGTYEQYF	TGTGCCAGCTGCTTCACCCCTAGCGGAACCTACGAGCAGTACTTC
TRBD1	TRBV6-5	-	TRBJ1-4	CASREQGSNEKLFF	TGTGCCAGCAGGGAACAGGGGTCTAATGAAAAACTGTTTTTT
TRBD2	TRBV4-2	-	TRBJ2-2	CASSRRLAGDTGELFF	TGTGCCAGCAGCCGGAGGCTAGCGGGAGACACCGGGGAGCTGTTTTTT
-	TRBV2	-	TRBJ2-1	CASGHYNEQFF	TGTGCCAGCGGGCATTACAATGAGCAGTTCTTC
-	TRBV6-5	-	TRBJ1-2	CASSYTSRGRWYGYTF	TGTGCCAGCAGTTACACCTCCCGGGGTCGTTGGTATGGCTACACCTTC
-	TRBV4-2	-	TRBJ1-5	CASSQEGGVLQPQHF	TGTGCCAGCAGCCAAGAAGGTGGGGTCCTTCAGCCCCAGCATTTT
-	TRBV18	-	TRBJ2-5	CASSDEELRETQYF	TGTGCCAGCTCAGATGAGGAGTTGCGGGAGACCCAGTACTTC
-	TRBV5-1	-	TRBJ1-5	CASSLGEKQPQHF	TGCGCCAGCAGCTTGGGGGAGAAGCAGCCCCAGCATTTT
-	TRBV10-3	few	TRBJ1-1	CAISLNPGATEAFF	TGTGCCATCAGCCTAAATCCTGGGGCTACTGAAGCTTTCTTT
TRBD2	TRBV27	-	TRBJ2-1	CASRRSGLAGEWVLDNEQFF	TGTGCCAGCAGAAGATCGGGACTAGCGGGAGAATGGGTTTTGGACAATGAGCAGTTCTTC
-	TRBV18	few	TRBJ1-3	CASSPRDLSGNTIYF	TGTGCCAGCTCACCCCGGGACCTCTCTGGAAACACCATATATTTT
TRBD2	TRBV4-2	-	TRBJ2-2	CASSRNLAGDRIKSGELFF	TGTGCCAGCAGCCGAAACTTAGCGGGAGACCGTATTAAGTCCGGGGAGCTGTTTTTT
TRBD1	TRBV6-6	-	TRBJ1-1	CASSYQGGTEAFF	TGTGCCAGCAGTTATCAGGGGGGAACTGAAGCTTTCTTT
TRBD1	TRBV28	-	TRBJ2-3	CASSLAGGDTQYF	TGTGCCAGCAGTTTAGCAGGGGGCGATACGCAGTATTTT
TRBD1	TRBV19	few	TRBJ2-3	CASRPGQGKADTQYF	TGTGCCAGTAGGCCGGGACAGGGGAAAGCAGATACGCAGTATTTT
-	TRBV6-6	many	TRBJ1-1	CASKGGINTEAFF	TGTGCCAGCAAGGGGGGGATAAACACTGAAGCTTTCTTT
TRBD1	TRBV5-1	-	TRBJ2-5	CASSRAAGTQGEETQYF	TGCGCCAGCAGCCGAGCCGCCGGGACCCAGGGGGAAGAGACCCAGTACTTC
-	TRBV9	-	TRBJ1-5	CASSVGADYSNQPQHF	TGTGCCAGCAGCGTAGGCGCAGACTATAGCAATCAGCCCCAGCATTTT
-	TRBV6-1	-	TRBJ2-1	CASSERGLMLGEQFF	TGTGCCAGCAGTGAACGGGGCCTAATGCTTGGTGAGCAGTTCTTC
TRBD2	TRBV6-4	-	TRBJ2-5	CASSLRTSGKRGLHETQYF	TGTGCCAGCAGCCTTCGGACTAGCGGGAAGAGGGGCCTACATGAGACCCAGTACTTC
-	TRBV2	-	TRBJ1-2	CASNLRYGYTF	TGTGCCAGCAACTTGCGCTATGGCTACACCTTC
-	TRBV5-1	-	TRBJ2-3	CASSLQGLFTDTQYF	TGCGCCAGCAGCTTGCAAGGCCTGTTCACAGATACGCAGTATTTT
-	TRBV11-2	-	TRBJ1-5	CASSSNGGTPQHF	TGTGCCAGCAGCTCCAATGGCGGGACGCCCCAGCATTTT